Below are 2 T cell receptor beta chains sequenced from a single sample in a study of T-cell reconstitution after alpha-beta-depleted transplantation in children. The TCRbeta library was prepared with unique molecular identifiers. Each CDR3 protein gets one entry after TCRdb re-called the PCR reads with MiXCR. Of about 980,000 distinct CDR3 sequences in the sample, around 30% were seen once. The sample was PBMCs, mostly from graft donor cells, taken 360 days after TCRalphabeta/CD19-depleted stem cell transplant. The receptors here all came from a boy younger than two who had a stem cell transplant for SCID, so the T cells may come from the graft donor.

The J gene is TRBJ1-1, the V gene TRBV18; D may be TRBD1 (5 bases). The V end was cut by 3 bases, the J end by 1 base, with 9 bases between. Germline V CDR1 and CDR2: KGHSH, LQKENI. The CDR3 totals 14 residues. The CDR3 loop is CASSPTVGNTEAFF. Written as DNA, the CDR3 is TGTGCCAGCTCACCGACAGTGGGGAACACTGAAGCTTTCTTT.

This clonotype was recorded a few times. This chain uses TRBV5-1 with TRBJ2-7; 12 nucleotides agree with TRBD1. The CDR3 is made up of 16 amino acids. The J segment lost 5 bases and the V segment lost 4 bases, leaving 10 bases of the junction unmatched. Per germline, CDR1 SGHRS and CDR2 YFSETQ. CDR3 coding DNA: TGCGCCAGCAGCACTCAGCCGGGACAGGGGGCTAACGAGCAGTACTTC. This sequence encodes CASSTQPGQGANEQYF. Together with reference TRBV5-1 and TRBJ2-7, the CDR3 gives the full variable domain: KAGVTQTPRYLIKTRGQQVTLSCSPISGHRSVSWYQQTPGQGLQFLFEYFSETQRNKGNFPGRFSGRQFSNSRSEMNVSTLELGDSALYLCASSTQPGQGANEQYFGPGTRLTVT.